Sequencing of this TCR beta chain was carried out in a study of sequential checkpoint blockade in melanoma. At the level of the study: After both sequences, patients received maintenance nivolumab. TCRβ was sequenced from DNA of 90 or so pretreatment tumors. After nivolumab or ipilimumab alone, approximately 22 patients had week-13 rebiopsies.

Germline assignment: CDR1 LNHDA and CDR2 SQIVND (reference sequence). This CDR3 region has 15 residues. Between the trimmed V and J ends, which lost 6 bases and 6 bases, there was a span of 20 bases. Treatment indicated: randomized to nivolumab then ipilimumab (arm A) or the reverse (arm B). No patient had prior DNA-damaging chemotherapy. This table comes from immunoSEQ multiplex PCR, and its TCRdb copy is limited to in-frame clones, with some not included. The sample carries roughly 2,500 clones, approximately 31% recorded once. The clonotype was recovered from a human donor with melanoma. The sequencing here drew on tumor tissue (inferred from file names), taken from a patient given nivolumab and ipilimumab in sequence. The chain recombines TRBV19 with TRBJ1-2, with D possibly being TRBD1 (6 bases). The CDR3 protein is CASSPQGSRIDGYTF. The CDR3 nucleotides are TGTGCCAGTAGCCCCCAGGGGAGTAGGATCGATGGCTACACCTTC. The full variable domain, in which reference TRBV19 and TRBJ1-2 provide the parts outside the CDR3, is DGGITQSPKYLFRKEGQNVTLSCEQNLNHDAMYWYRQDPGQGLRLIYYSQIVNDFQKGDIAEGYSVSREKKESFPLTVTSAQKNPTAFYLCASSPQGSRIDGYTFGSGTRLTVV.